This T cell receptor (beta chain) was documented in a study of T-cell memory formation after mild COVID-19. Study details: The two donors had largely donor-specific TCR clusters. Study results and limitations: Whether second-wave clones peaking at day 37 were SARS-CoV-2 specific went unconfirmed. Clones contracting day 15 to 85 were balanced CD4/CD8; later expanders leaned CD4+.

Employing constant-segment primers, 5'RACE generated TCR alpha and TCR beta cDNA libraries bearing sample barcodes and UMIs. MiXCR was run by TCRdb on the 5' RACE reads, yielding one entry per CDR3 protein. Here the sample spans over 350,000 distinct CDR3 sequences, more than 20% being singletons. This CDR3 contains 14 residues. The J segment lost 5 bases and the V segment lost 6 bases, leaving 7 bases of the junction unmatched. The germline V gene encodes CDR1 SEHNR and CDR2 FQNEAQ (reference sequence). Details on this clonotype: Its antigen is unidentified.

Sequencing used PBMCs or a T cell subset sorted from them (not recorded which). V and J are TRBV7-9 and TRBJ2-7; 10 bases fit TRBD1. The clonotype originates from an adult woman who had mild COVID-19 (a few samples of this study predate the infection). Cell type and time point are not known. The CDR3 sequence: CASSGQGDRHEQYF. CDR3 bases: TGTGCCAGCAGTGGACAGGGGGACCGGCACGAGCAGTACTTC.